What follows are 16 T cell receptor beta chains derived from one specimen sequenced in a study of cytomegalovirus exposure and HLA in healthy donors. The protocol was immunoSEQ multiplex PCR, while the TCRdb copy is restricted to in-frame clones and leaves out a portion. The table includes approximately 170,000 clones, around 90% detected once. Sequences were obtained from PBMCs. The source is a woman younger than 35 in good health and CMV-seropositive.

DNA of the CDR3: TGTGCCAGTTGCTACCAACGGGGGACTGAAGCTTTCTTT. Its translation is CASCYQRGTEAFF. The chain joins TRBV6-5 to TRBJ1-1; perhaps TRBD1 as D (5 bases). The CDR3 length is 13 residues. Germline CDR1 MNHEY, CDR2 SVGAGI. V lost 9 bases, J lost 5 bases, and 16 bases lay in between.

This clone was found a few times. The chain recombines TRBV6-4 with TRBJ2-2; D perhaps matches TRBD2 (6 bases). V was clipped by 3 bases and J by 10 bases, with 12 bases between them. The CDR3 has 13 amino acids. Per the germline V gene, CDR1 is MRHNA and CDR2 is SNTAGT. CDR3 sequence reads: CASSEASEMELFF. The CDR3 DNA sequence: TGTGCCAGCAGTGAGGCTAGCGAGATGGAGCTGTTTTTT.

The chain employs TRBV6-5 and TRBJ2-3; 7 positions match TRBD1. V lost 4 bases to trimming and J lost 2 bases; unmatched junction nucleotides: 3. The germline V gene encodes CDR1 MNHEY and CDR2 SVGAGI. This CDR3 is built from 14 residues. CDR3 nucleotides: TGTGCCAGCAGTTTCGACAGGGCCACAGATACGCAGTATTTT. Amino acid sequence: CASSFDRATDTQYF.

V gene TRBV9 combines with J gene TRBJ2-5; TRBD2 aligns across 10 bases. CDR3 length equals 15 residues. CDR1 is SGDLS, CDR2 YYNGEE, per germline. The V gene end was trimmed by 3 bases and the J gene end by 5 bases; junction bases not matched to a gene: 7. The CDR3, as DNA: TGTGCCAGCAGCGAGGGACTAGCGATGACGGAGACCCAGTACTTC. It encodes CASSEGLAMTETQYF. Looking up the rest from reference TRBV9 and TRBJ2-5 gives the full variable domain: DSGVTQTPKHLITATGQRVTLRCSPRSGDLSVYWYQQSLDQGLQFLIQYYNGEERAKGNILERFSAQQFPDLHSELNLSSLELGDSALYFCASSEGLAMTETQYFGPGTRLLVL.

The chain recombines TRBV2 with TRBJ2-7; possibly TRBD2 for D (5 bases). CDR1 SNHLY and CDR2 FYNNEI come from the germline V gene. V lost 2 bases and J 6 bases, leaving 8 bases between the germline ends. The CDR3 is 12 residues long. CDR3 sequence (DNA): TGTGCCAGCAGTGAATGGGCGGGCGAGCAGTACTTC. It encodes CASSEWAGEQYF.

Only one count was recorded for this clone. The chain links TRBV5-4 to TRBJ1-1; D unresolved. Germline CDR1 SGHNT, CDR2 YYREEE (reference sequence). CDR3 length: 14 amino acids. Deletions cut 3 bases from V and 0 bases from J, with 9 bases between. In nucleotides, the CDR3 is TGTGCCAGCAGCTACGGAGGATTGAACACTGAAGCTTTCTTT. This sequence encodes CASSYGGLNTEAFF.

The chain is built from TRBV28 and TRBJ1-5, with unresolved D. The V end was cut by 2 bases, the J end by 12 bases, with 8 bases between. The CDR3 loop spans 11 amino acids. CDR1 and CDR2 from the germline V gene are MDHEN and SYDVKM. The DNA of the CDR3 is TGTGCCAGCAGTTTAGGCCGAAACCAGCATTTT. It codes for CASSLGRNQHF. Looking up the rest from reference TRBV28 and TRBJ1-5 gives the full variable domain: DVKVTQSSRYLVKRTGEKVFLECVQDMDHENMFWYRQDPGLGLRLIYFSYDVKMKEKGDIPEGYSVSREKKERFSLILESASTNQTSMYLCASSLGRNQHFGDGTRLSIL.

The gene calls are TRBV5-1 and TRBJ2-2, with TRBD1 identical over 7 bases. After removal of 5 bases from V and 0 bases from J, the junction contained 4 bases not matched to a gene. The CDR3 totals 15 residues. Germline V lookup: CDR1 SGHRS, CDR2 YFSETQ. CDR3 in amino acids: CASSVGQPNTGELFF. CDR3 bases: TGCGCCAGCAGTGTGGGACAGCCGAACACCGGGGAGCTGTTTTTT.

The chain combines TRBV7-9 with TRBJ2-7; maybe TRBD1 (6 bases). Trimming shortened V by 4 bases and J by 4 bases, and 17 bases separated the two germline ends. Germline V gene lookup returns CDR1 SEHNR and CDR2 FQNEAQ (reference sequence). The CDR3 has 15 amino acids. The CDR3 reads CASSSTGTWRYEQYF. CDR3 DNA: TGTGCCAGCAGCTCCACCGGGACATGGAGGTACGAGCAGTACTTC.

The rearrangement joins TRBV7-9 to TRBJ1-2; 8 nucleotides line up with TRBD1. Germline trimming cut 4 bases from V and 4 bases from J; bases unmatched to any gene: 8. Germline CDR1 reads SEHNR; CDR2 reads FQNEAQ (reference sequence). The CDR3 is 15 residues long. As DNA, the CDR3 is TGTGCCAGCAGCTCGGGACAGGCCGCATTCTATGGCTACACCTTC. Encoded protein: CASSSGQAAFYGYTF.

The J gene is TRBJ2-1, the V gene TRBV6-5; 11 bases map to TRBD2. CDR3 length: 15 amino acids. After removal of 5 bases from V and 9 bases from J, the junction contained 9 bases not matched to a gene. Germline loops: CDR1 MNHEY, CDR2 SVGAGI. CDR3 coding DNA: TGTGCCAGCAGTCAGCTAGCGGGAGGCGCGGGTGAGCAGTTCTTC. Protein product: CASSQLAGGAGEQFF.

This sequence joins TRBV6-5 and TRBJ2-3, with a weak D call TRBD2 (5 bases). The V gene's germline CDR1 is MNHEY and CDR2 SVGAGI. V lost 6 bases and J lost 5, with 12 bases in between. This CDR3 is 13 amino acids long. The CDR3: CASRGTGLDTQYF. The CDR3 coding sequence is TGTGCCAGCAGGGGCACGGGGTTAGATACGCAGTATTTT.

This clone was found once. V and J are TRBV7-6 and TRBJ2-2, with TRBD2 identical over 11 bases. CDR3 length equals 18 residues. In germline, CDR1 is SGHVS, CDR2 FNYEAQ. V trimming: 3 bases; J trimming: 0 bases; junction bases outside the gene matches: 6. The CDR3 region is CASSLLAGGASNTGELFF. The CDR3 region has the DNA TGTGCCAGCAGCTTGCTAGCGGGGGGAGCTTCGAACACCGGGGAGCTGTTTTTT.

V and J are TRBV27 and TRBJ1-2, with D perhaps TRBD1 (5 bases). The CDR3 is 13 amino acids. V lost 2 bases and J 4 bases, leaving 8 bases between the germline ends. CDR1 is MNHEY and CDR2 is SMNVEV in the germline V gene (reference sequence). The CDR3 reads CASSLRGSYGYTF. CDR3 in DNA: TGTGCCAGCAGTTTAAGGGGTTCCTATGGCTACACCTTC.

J is TRBJ2-7 and V is TRBV6-5; 8 nucleotides match TRBD1. The CDR3 covers 15 residues. V was clipped by 6 bases and J by 4 bases; unmatched bases: 11. In germline, CDR1 is MNHEY, CDR2 SVGAGI. The CDR3 DNA reads TGTGCCAGCAGCTCCTATGGACAGGGAGTGTACGAGCAGTACTTC. Its protein is CASSSYGQGVYEQYF.

The chain has TRBV19 and TRBJ2-7; no definite D call. CDR3 length: 15 residues. CDR1 is LNHDA and CDR2 is SQIVND in the germline V gene (reference sequence). Trimming shortened V by 2 bases and J by 3 bases, and 14 bases separated the two germline ends. In DNA form, the CDR3 reads TGTGCCAGTAGTATACGGCCAGGCGCCAGCTACGAGCAGTACTTC. Protein sequence: CASSIRPGASYEQYF.